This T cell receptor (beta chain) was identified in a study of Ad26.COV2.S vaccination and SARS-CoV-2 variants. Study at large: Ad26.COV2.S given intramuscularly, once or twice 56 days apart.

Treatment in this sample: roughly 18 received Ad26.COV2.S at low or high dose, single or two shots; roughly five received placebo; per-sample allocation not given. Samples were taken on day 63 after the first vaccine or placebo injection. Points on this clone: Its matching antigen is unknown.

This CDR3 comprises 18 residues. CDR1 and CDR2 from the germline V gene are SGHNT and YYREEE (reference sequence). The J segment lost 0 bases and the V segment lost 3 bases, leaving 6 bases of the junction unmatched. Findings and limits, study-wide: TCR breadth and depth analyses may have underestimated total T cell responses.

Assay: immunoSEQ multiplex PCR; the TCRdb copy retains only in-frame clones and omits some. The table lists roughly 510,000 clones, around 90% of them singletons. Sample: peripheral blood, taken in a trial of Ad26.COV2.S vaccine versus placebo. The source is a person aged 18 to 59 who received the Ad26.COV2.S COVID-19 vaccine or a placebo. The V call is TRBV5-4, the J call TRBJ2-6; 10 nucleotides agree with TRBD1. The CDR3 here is CASSSGDRGPSGANVLTF. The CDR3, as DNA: TGTGCCAGCAGCTCTGGGGACAGGGGCCCCTCTGGGGCCAACGTCCTGACTTTC.